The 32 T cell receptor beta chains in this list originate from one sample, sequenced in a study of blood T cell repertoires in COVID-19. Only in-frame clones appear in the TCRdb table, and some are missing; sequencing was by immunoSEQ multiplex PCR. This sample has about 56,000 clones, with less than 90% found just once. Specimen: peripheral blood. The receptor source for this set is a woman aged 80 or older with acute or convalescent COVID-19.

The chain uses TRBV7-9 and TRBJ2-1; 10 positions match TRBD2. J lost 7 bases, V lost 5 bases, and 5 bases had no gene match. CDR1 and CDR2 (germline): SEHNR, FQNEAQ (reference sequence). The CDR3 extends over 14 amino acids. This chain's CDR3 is CASSRSGGANEQFF. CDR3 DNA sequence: TGTGCCAGCAGCCGGAGCGGGGGGGCAAATGAGCAGTTCTTC.

The CDR3 coding sequence is TGTGCCAGCAGCTTAGCGGCGGGAAGCACAGATACGCAGTATTTT. Residues: CASSLAAGSTDTQYF. The rearrangement uses TRBV7-9 and TRBJ2-3, with D possibly TRBD2 on 6 matching bases. V shed 0 bases and J shed 0 bases, with 7 bases lying between them. Germline assignment: CDR1 SEHNR and CDR2 FQNEAQ (reference sequence). This CDR3 region has 15 residues.

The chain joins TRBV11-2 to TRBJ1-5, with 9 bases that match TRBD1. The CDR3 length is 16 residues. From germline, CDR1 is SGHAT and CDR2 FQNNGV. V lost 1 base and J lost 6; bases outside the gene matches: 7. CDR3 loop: CASSLGGQGSSQPQHF. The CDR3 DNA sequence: TGTGCCAGCAGCTTAGGCGGACAGGGGAGTTCTCAGCCCCAGCATTTT.

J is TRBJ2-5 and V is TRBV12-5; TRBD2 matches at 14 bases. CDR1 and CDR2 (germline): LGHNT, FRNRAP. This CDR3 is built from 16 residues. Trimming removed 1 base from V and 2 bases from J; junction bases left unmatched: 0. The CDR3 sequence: CASGLGLAGGQETQYF. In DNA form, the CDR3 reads TGTGCTAGTGGTTTGGGACTAGCGGGGGGGCAAGAGACCCAGTACTTC.

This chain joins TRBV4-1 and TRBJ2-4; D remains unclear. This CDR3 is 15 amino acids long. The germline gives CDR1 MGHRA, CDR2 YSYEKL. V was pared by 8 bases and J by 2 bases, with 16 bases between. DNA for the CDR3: TGCGCCAGCGTCTGGAGTACCCATCCCAAAAACATTCAGTACTTC. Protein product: CASVWSTHPKNIQYF.

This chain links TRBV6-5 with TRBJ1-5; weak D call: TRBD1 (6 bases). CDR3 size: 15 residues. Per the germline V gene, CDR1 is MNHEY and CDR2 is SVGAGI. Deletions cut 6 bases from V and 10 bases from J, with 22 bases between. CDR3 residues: CASSPTGGGGSPQHF. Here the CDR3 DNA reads TGTGCCAGCAGCCCGACAGGCGGAGGAGGATCACCCCAGCATTTT.

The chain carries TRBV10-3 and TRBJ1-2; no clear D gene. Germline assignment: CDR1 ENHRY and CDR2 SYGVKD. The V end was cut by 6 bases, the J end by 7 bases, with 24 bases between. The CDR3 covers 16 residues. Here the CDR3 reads CAISPTLDGRRAGYTF. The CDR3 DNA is TGTGCCATCAGCCCGACCCTAGACGGCCGGAGGGCTGGCTACACCTTC.

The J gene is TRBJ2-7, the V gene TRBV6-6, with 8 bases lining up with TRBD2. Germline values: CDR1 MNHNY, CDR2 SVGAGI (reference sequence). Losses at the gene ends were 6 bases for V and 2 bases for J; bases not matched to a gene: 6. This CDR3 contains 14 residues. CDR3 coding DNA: TGTGCCAGCAGGTCTAGGCGGGGGGCCTACGAGCAGTACTTC. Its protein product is CASRSRRGAYEQYF.

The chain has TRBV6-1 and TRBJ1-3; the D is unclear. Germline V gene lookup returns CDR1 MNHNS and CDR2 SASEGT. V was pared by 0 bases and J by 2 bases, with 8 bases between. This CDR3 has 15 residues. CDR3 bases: TGTGCCAGCAGTGAAGCGAGTGGAGCTGGAAACACCATATATTTT. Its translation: CASSEASGAGNTIYF.

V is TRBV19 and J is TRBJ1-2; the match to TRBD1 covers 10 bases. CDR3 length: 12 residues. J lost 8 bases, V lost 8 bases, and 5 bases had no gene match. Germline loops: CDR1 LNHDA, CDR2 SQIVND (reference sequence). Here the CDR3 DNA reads TGTGCCAGTGGGGACAGGGGTGTAGGCTACACCTTC. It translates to CASGDRGVGYTF.

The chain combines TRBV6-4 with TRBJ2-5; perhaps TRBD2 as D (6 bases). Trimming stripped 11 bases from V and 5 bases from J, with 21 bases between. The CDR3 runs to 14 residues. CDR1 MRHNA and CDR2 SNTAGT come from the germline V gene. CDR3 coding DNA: TGTGCCGATAAACCGGGACTCGGGGGTGAGACCCAGTACTTC. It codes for CADKPGLGGETQYF.

CDR3 bases: TGCGCCAGCAGCCAAGAGGGGCGTGGGGCGGCTGAAGCTTTCTTT. As protein: CASSQEGRGAAEAFF. The chain recombines TRBV4-1 with TRBJ1-1; weak D call: TRBD1 (5 bases). CDR3 size: 15 residues. Germline lookup yields CDR1 MGHRA and CDR2 YSYEKL. V lost 0 bases to trimming and J lost 6 bases, with 14 bases between them.

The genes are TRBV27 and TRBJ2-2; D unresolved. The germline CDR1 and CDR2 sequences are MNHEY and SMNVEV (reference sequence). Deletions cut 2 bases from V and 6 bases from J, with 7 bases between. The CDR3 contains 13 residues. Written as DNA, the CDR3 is TGTGCCAGCAGTTTAGGGCTTGCCGGGGAGCTGTTTTTT. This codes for CASSLGLAGELFF.

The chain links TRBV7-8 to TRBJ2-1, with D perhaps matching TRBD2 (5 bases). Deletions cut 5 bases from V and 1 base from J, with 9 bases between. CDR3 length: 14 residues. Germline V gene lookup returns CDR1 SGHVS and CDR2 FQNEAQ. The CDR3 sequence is CASSLRESYNEQFF. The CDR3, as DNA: TGTGCCAGCAGCCTCCGGGAATCCTACAATGAGCAGTTCTTC.

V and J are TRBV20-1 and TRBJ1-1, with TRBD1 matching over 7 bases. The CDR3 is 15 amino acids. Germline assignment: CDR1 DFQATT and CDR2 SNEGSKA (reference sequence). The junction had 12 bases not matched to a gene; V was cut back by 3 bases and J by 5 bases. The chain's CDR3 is CSASVQGGGNTEAFF. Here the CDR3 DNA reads TGCAGTGCTAGTGTACAAGGAGGGGGCAATACTGAAGCTTTCTTT.

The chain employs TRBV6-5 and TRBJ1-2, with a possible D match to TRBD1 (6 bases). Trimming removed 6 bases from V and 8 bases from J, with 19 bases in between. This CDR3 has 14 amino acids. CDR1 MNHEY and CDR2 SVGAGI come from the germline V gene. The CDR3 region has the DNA TGTGCCAGCAGCCCCCGAGGGGGACGCGAAGGCTACACCTTC. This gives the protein CASSPRGGREGYTF.

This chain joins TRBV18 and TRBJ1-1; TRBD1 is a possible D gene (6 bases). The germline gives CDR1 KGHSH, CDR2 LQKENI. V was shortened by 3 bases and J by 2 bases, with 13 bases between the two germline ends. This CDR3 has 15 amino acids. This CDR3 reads CASSPPGGANTEAFF. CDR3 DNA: TGTGCCAGCTCACCTCCCGGGGGGGCAAACACTGAAGCTTTCTTT. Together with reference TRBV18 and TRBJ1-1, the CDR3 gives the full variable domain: NAGVMQNPRHLVRRRGQEARLRCSPMKGHSHVYWYRQLPEEGLKFMVYLQKENIIDESGMPKERFSAEFPKEGPSILRIQQVVRGDSAAYFCASSPPGGANTEAFFGQGTRLTVV.

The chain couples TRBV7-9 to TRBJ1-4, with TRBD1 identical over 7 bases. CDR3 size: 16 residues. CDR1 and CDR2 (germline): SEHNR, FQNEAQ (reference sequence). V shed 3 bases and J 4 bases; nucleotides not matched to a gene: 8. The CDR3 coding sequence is TGTGCCAGCAGCTTTTTATCGGGACAGCTTAATGAAAAACTGTTTTTT. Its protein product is CASSFLSGQLNEKLFF.

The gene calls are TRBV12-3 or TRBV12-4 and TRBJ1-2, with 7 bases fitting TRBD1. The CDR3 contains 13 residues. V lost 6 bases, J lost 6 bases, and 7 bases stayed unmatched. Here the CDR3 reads CASRRDRDHGYTF. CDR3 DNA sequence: TGTGCCAGCAGGAGAGACAGGGACCATGGCTACACCTTC.

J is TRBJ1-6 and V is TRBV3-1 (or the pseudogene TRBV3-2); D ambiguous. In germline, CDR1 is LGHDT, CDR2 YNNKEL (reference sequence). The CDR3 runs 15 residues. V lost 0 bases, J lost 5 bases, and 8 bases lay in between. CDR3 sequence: CASSQEVVHNSPLHF. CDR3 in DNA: TGTGCCAGCAGCCAAGAGGTAGTGCATAATTCACCCCTCCACTTT.

The DNA for the CDR3 is TGCGCCAGCAGCACCCAGGACAGGGGGGCCGGGGAGCTGTTTTTT. It translates to CASSTQDRGAGELFF. The chain is built from TRBV5-1 and TRBJ2-2, with 10 bases fitting TRBD1. The ends lost 4 bases at V and 6 bases at J; junction bases unmatched: 6. The germline CDR1 and CDR2 sequences are SGHRS and YFSETQ. The CDR3 contains 15 residues.

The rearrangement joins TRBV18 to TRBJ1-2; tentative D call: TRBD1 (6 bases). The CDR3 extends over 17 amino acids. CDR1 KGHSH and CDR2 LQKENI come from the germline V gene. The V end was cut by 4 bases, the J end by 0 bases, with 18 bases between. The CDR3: CASSLRQAPSTNYGYTF. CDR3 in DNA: TGTGCCAGCTCACTAAGACAGGCCCCCTCCACTAACTATGGCTACACCTTC.

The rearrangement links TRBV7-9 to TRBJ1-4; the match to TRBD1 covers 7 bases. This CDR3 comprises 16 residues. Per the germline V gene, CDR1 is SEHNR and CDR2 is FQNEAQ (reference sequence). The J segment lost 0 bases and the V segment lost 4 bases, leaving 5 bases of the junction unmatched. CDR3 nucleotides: TGTGCCAGCAGCTCGGGACAGCGGGCAACTAATGAAAAACTGTTTTTT. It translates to CASSSGQRATNEKLFF.

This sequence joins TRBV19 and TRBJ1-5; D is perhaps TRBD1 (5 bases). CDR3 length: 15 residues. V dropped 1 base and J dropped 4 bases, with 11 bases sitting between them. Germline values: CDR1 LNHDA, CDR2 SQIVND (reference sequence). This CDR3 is CASSIVVGGNQPQHF. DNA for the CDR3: TGTGCCAGTAGTATAGTAGTGGGGGGAAATCAGCCCCAGCATTTT.

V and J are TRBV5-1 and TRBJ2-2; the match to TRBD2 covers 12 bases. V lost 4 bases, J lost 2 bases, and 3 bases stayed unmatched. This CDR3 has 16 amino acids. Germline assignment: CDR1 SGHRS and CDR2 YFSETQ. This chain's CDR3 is CASSILAGGNTGELFF. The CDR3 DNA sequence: TGCGCCAGCAGCATACTAGCGGGGGGCAACACCGGGGAGCTGTTTTTT.

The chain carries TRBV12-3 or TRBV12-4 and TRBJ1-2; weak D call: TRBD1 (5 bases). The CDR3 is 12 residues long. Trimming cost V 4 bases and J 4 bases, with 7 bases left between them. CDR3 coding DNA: TGTGCCAGCAGTTGGGGGGTCTATGGCTACACCTTC. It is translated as CASSWGVYGYTF.

DNA of the CDR3: TGTGCCAGCTCACCCGGACAGGTCCAGGCCGGGGAGCTGTTTTTT. Its protein is CASSPGQVQAGELFF. The chain uses TRBV18 and TRBJ2-2, with 7 nucleotides matching TRBD1. V lost 3 bases, J lost 6 bases, and 7 bases stayed unmatched. In germline, CDR1 is KGHSH, CDR2 LQKENI. This CDR3 region has 15 residues.

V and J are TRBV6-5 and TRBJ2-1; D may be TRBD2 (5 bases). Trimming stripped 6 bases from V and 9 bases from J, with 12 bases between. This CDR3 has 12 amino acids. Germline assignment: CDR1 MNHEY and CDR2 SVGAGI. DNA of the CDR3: TGTGCCAGCAGACTAGAGCTGAGTGAGCAGTTCTTC. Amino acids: CASRLELSEQFF.

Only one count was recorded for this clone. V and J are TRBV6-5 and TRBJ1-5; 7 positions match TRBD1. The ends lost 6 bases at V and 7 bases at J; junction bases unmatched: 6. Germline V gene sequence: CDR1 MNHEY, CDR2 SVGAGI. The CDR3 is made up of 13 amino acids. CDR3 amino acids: CASSLDRRQPQHF. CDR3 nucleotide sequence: TGTGCCAGCAGCTTGGACAGGCGCCAGCCCCAGCATTTT.

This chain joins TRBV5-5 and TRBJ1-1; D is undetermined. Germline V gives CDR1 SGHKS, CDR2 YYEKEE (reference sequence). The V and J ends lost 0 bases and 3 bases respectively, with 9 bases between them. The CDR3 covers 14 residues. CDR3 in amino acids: CASSLALSHTEAFF. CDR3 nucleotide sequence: TGTGCCAGCAGCTTGGCTTTATCTCACACTGAAGCTTTCTTT.

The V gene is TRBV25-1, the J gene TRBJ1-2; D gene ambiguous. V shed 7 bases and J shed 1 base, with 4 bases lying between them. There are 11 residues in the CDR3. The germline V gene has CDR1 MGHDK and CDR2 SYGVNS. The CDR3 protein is CASTGNYGYTF. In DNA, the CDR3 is TGTGCCAGCACGGGTAACTATGGCTACACCTTC.

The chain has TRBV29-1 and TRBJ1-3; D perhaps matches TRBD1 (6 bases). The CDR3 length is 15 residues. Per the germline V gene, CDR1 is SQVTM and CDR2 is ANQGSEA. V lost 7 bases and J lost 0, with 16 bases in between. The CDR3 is CSAVDRVNSGNTIYF. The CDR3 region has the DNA TGCAGCGCTGTGGACAGAGTAAACTCTGGAAACACCATATATTTT.